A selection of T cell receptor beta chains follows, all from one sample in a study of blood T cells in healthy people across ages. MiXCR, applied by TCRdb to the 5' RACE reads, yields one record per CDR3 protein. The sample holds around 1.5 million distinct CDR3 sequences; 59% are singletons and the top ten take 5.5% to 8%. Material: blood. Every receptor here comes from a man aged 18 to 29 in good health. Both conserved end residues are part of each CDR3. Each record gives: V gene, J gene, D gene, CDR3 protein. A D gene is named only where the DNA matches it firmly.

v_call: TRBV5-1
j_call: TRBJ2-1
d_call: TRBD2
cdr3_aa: CASSSQRGDYNEQFF

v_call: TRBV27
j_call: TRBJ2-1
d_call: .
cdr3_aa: CASSPGTLGNEQFF

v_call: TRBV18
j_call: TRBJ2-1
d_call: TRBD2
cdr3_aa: CASSPQISGGTNEQFF

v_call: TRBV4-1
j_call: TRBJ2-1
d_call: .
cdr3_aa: CASSQDPGTDNEQFF

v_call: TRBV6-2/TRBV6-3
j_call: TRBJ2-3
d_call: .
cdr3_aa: CASSRNGKTDTQYF

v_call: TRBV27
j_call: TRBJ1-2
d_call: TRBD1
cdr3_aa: CASSSSPGTGYGYTF

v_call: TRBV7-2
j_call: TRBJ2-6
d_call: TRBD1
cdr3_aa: CASSLGQRHSGANVLTF

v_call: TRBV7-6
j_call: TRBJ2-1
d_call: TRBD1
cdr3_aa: CASSSSRDRGGNEQFF

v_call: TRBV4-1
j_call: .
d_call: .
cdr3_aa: CASSQEPGRDEQYF

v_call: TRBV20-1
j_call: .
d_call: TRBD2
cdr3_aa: CSARGVGTAGVSYEQYF

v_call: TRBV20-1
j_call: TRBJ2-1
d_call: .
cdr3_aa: CSANVVGGSYNEQFF

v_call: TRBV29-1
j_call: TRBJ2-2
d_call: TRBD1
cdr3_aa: CSVDHGTGTGELFF

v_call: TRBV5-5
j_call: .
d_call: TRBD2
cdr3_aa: CASSLPPAGEGETQYF

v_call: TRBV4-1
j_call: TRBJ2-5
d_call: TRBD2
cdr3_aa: CANSQGLDSWETQYF

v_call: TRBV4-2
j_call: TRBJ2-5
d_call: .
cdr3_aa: CASSQDRAGVLGTQYF

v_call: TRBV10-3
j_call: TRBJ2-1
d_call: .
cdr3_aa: CAIGGREQFF

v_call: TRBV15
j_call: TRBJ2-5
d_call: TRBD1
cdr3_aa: CATSRRGTGVRETQYF

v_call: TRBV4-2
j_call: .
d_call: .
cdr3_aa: CASSPLAGSTYEQYF

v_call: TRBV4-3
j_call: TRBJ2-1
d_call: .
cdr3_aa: CASSQDVGGPGDEQFF

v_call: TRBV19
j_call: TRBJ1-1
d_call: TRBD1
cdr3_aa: CASSIKSVQGIREAFF

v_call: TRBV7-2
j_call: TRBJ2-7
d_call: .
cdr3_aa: CASSSWTRLGEQYF

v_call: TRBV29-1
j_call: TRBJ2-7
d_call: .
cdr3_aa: CSAVGSLGEQYF

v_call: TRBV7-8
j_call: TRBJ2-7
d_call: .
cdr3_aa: CASSPRSEGVSHEQYF

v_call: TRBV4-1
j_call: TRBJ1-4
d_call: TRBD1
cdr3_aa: CASSSRTGNATNEKLFF

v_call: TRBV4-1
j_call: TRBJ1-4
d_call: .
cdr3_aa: CASSQDWSRGEKLFF

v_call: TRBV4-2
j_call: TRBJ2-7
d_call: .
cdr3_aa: CASSQESSYYEQYF

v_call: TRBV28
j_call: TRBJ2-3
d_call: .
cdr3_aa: CASSPRTGLGTDTQYF

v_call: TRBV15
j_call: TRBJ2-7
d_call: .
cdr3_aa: CATSGGGVETQYF

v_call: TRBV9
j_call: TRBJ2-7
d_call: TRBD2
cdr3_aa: CASSVGSLLAGVYEQYF

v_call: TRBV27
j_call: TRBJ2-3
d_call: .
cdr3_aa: CASSLGAVGTDTQYF